The table lists the clone carrying this T cell receptor beta chain with many counts. Its specificity is not known. Time point here: longitudinal time-point 1 (baseline). This sample was taken from a study of neurological immune-mediated disorders. Study-wide results and limits: Repertoires from 18 of 34 multiple sclerosis patients grouped phylogenetically into a related-CDR3 cluster, suggesting a possible signature. HTLV-1-associated myelopathy had the most TCR clonal expansion, and multiple sclerosis had the least, less than healthy controls.

This CDR3 region has 14 residues. Germline lookup yields CDR1 DFQATT and CDR2 SNEGSKA (reference sequence). The cDNA was synthesized by 5'RACE incorporating 10-nucleotide random UMIs. TCRdb itself ran the 5' RACE reads through MiXCR, one entry per CDR3 protein. The sample includes about 40,000 distinct CDR3 sequences, 3% to 3.5% of them seen just once. Material: PBMCs. The genes are TRBV20-1 and TRBJ2-2; no definite D call. This clonotype was sampled from a woman aged 55-75 years with multiple sclerosis. In DNA, the CDR3 is TGCAACTCGATGGTGGCAGACTACACCGGGGAGCTGTTTTTT. It codes for CNSMVADYTGELFF.